This T cell receptor (beta chain) was sequenced for a study of spatial heterogeneity in lung cancer (dated by TCRdb to between 2018 and 2020). Describing the broader study: More beta-chain than alpha-chain transcripts were consistently detected, likely reflecting higher beta-chain transcript abundance. A strong correlation was found between TCR transcript counts in tumor regions and a T cell transcriptional module score from matched bulk RNA-seq. In the raw uncorrected reads, each unique combination of TCR and UMI appeared more than ten times on average. The study quantitatively compared TCR alpha and beta repertoires across multiple tumor regions, matched nontumor lung and blood in non-small cell lung cancer. Nonsynonymous mutation counts, determined by whole-exome sequencing of tumor tissue, were related to TCR repertoire features. Both alpha and beta chains were TCR-sequenced in samples taken at surgery, namely 220 tumor regions, fewer than 80 matched nontumor lung samples and about 52 PBMC samples.

The time point label, read with the paper, signifies: sample taken at primary tumor resection. Donors were around 69 patients with early-stage, untreated non-small cell lung cancer from the lung TRACERx cohort. Without any cell sorting, TCR sequencing was performed on whole RNA extracted either from tumor and nontumor lung tissue or from cryopreserved PBMC samples. Patients were selected for TCR sequencing only if sufficient RNA was available from at least two tumor regions. Before being selected, tumor and adjacent nontumor lung specimens were reviewed by a lung pathologist. The study at large found these results: The number of expanded intratumoral alpha and beta TCRs correlated with the tumor nonsynonymous mutation count. Counts of ubiquitous and regional expanded TCRs correlated with counts of ubiquitous and regional nonsynonymous mutations, respectively. Confirming at a functional level the hypothesis that regional TCRs recognize regional mutations was considered to require additional single-cell paired TCR alpha and beta sequencing. Estimated TCR-seq coverage of tumor T cells was only around 6.7% for alpha chains and around 14% for beta chains.

Reading from cysteine to phenylalanine, the CDR3 counts 17 amino acids. Left in the record is the CDR3 DNA by itself, 51 bases read in frame from the first base. As encoded in the germline V gene (reference sequence), CDR1 is LNHDA while CDR2 is SQIVND. V trim: 5 bases; J trim: 4 bases; unmatched bases: 11. In this sample, this clonotype turned up many times. No antigen is known for it. The sample holds no much larger clone one base away, and base qualities are not on file. The receptor library was made with 5' RACE. Sequencing was carried out with a NextSeq 500. In the TCR library protocol, a unique molecular identifier was attached to each TCR cDNA molecule so that PCR and sequencing errors could be corrected. As for the authors' bioinformatics: Decombinator tools were used for TCR identification, UMI-based error correction and CDR3 extraction. Expanded TCRs were defined as those above a frequency of 2 per 1,000, corresponding to the top 1% of the tumor frequency distribution. Expanded tumor TCRs were classed as regional if statistically deemed absent (corrected P<0.05) from at least one tumor region, otherwise ubiquitous. Rényi diversity was computed with the R vegan package after subsampling each repertoire 100 times to 5,000 TCRs. CDR3 similarity networks were built from amino acid triplet string-kernel similarity, with CDR3s being connected when pairwise similarity was above 0.82. TCRdb reanalyzed the raw reads on its own, using fastp at Q25 for trimming and MiXCR for clone calling, and kept in-frame beta chains. Each entry merges the rows of one CDR3 protein and shows their most common DNA and genes. The V and J calls, along with clone size, are taken from TCRdb and not from the paper's own processing. The sample table shows 4,000 or so distinct CDR3 sequences, and 9.4% are seen once. Clones ranked in the top ten supply approximately 28% of the sample.

Material: lung tumor tissue, obtained at surgery. In this chain, TRBV19 is recombined with TRBJ2-3; TRBD1 fits 11 bases in the junction. This clonotype was obtained from a male donor with early-stage non-small cell lung cancer. CDR3 sequence: CASSPKDRGLRADTQYF. The nucleotide sequence reads as follows: TGTGCCAGTAGTCCTAAGGACAGGGGGCTTCGCGCAGATACGCAGTATTTT.